This T cell receptor beta chain came from a study of preoperative IRX-2 immunotherapy in early breast cancer. The treatment denotes: preoperative locoregional IRX-2 cytokine immunotherapy. This phase Ib study tested locoregional IRX-2 cytokine immunotherapy given before surgery. CDR3 length equals 19 residues. The junction had 15 bases not matched to a gene; V was cut back by 5 bases and J by 0 bases. The germline gives CDR1 LNHDA, CDR2 SQIVND (reference sequence). The data were produced by immunoSEQ multiplex PCR, yet TCRdb's version contains in-frame clones alone and is incomplete. The sample holds about 98,000 clones; roughly 85% are singletons and the top ten take about 2.1%.

The sample in question was tumor tissue, obtained after IRX-2 immunotherapy. The TCR originated in a human donor with breast cancer. This chain uses TRBV19 with TRBJ2-1, with 8 bases lining up with TRBD2. The CDR3 sequence: CASSLSGIGLVGSYNEQFF. CDR3 DNA: TGTGCCAGTAGTCTTAGCGGGATTGGGCTAGTAGGCTCCTACAATGAGCAGTTCTTC.